This T cell receptor beta chain was observed in a study of T cells in Graves' hyperthyroidism and ophthalmopathy. Authors of the study amplified TCR beta CDR3 regions from RNA transcripts. First-round RT-PCR with HTBI primers amplified the TCR CDR3 region. Using its own MiXCR run on the multiplex PCR reads, TCRdb lists one record per CDR3 protein. The sample lists 490,000 or so distinct CDR3 sequences; 20% to 25% were seen once. As to this clonotype: Its cognate antigen is unknown.

General study findings and limits: Most thyroid clonotypes expanded above 0.001 appeared in blood too.

J lost 9 bases, V lost 5 bases, and 7 bases had no gene match. CDR3 length equals 13 residues. CDR1 DFQATT and CDR2 SNEGSKA come from the germline V gene (reference sequence). The sequence was collected from a woman in her 70s with Graves' ophthalmopathy. The rearrangement links TRBV20-1 to TRBJ1-2, with 12 bases fitting TRBD1. Sequencing was done on a sample of blood. CDR3 nucleotide sequence: TGCAGTGCTCCGGGACAGGGGGCTGTGAGCTACACCTTC. Protein product: CSAPGQGAVSYTF.